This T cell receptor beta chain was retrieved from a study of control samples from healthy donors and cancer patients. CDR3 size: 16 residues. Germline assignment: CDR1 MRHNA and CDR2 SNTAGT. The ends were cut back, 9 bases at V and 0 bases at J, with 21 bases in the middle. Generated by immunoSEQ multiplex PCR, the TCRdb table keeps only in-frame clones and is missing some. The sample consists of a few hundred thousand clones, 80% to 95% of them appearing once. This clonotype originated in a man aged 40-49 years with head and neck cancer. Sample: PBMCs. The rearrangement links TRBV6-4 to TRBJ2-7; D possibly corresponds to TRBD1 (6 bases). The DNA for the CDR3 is TGTGCCAGTAGAGATAGGGAGACAGGACTCTCCTACGAGCAGTACTTC. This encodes CASRDRETGLSYEQYF.